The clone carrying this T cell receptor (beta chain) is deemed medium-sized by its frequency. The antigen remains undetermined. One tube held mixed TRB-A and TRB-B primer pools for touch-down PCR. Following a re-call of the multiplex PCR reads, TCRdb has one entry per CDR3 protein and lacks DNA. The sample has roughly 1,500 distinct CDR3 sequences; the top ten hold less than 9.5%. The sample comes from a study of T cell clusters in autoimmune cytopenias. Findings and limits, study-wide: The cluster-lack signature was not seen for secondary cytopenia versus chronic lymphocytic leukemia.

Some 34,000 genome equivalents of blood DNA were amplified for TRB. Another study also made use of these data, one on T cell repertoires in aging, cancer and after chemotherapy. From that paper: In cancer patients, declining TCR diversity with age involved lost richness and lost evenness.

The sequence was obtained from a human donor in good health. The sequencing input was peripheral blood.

Here the CDR3 reads CATAVNFEKLFF. This chain joins TRBV12-3 or TRBV12-4 and TRBJ1-4. CDR3 length: 12 amino acids.